This T cell receptor (beta chain) is drawn from a study of human T cells and chemical hapten exposure. Study-level information: Alopecia areata, totalis or universalis was found in mostly female patients.

This CDR3 region has 15 residues. Germline CDR1 MDHEN, CDR2 SYDVKM. V was pared by 2 bases and J by 4 bases, with 8 bases of the junction left unmatched. This clonotype has ten or more counts. Time point: patch test 1, 2 weeks after DPC sensitization. As for treatment: therapeutic diphenylcyclopropenone sensitization with weekly scalp DPC. The template was total RNA from unfractionated whole blood. In the study's own analysis: Sample-level TCR yields exhibited a median of roughly 96,000, with a range of about 20,000 to 750,000. TCRdb redid the calling of the RACE reads with MiXCR, one entry per CDR3 protein. The V and J calls were determined by TCRdb, not by the authors. The table has 340,000 or so distinct CDR3 sequences, 5.5% to 8% seen once; the top ten hold about 8%.

The specimen comprised whole blood, sampled in connection with sensitization to the hapten diphenylcyclopropenone (DPC). The receptor was derived from a woman aged 18-30 years with alopecia areata. Some clones in this sample may be carry-over from other donors' samples. The rearrangement joins TRBV28 to TRBJ2-7, with 7 bases fitting TRBD2. The DNA for the CDR3 is TGTGCCAGCAGTTTAGGGAGGGCGTCCTTTTACGAGCAGTACTTC. Translated, it gives CASSLGRASFYEQYF.